The 22 T cell receptor beta chains reported below all come from one sample, sequenced in a study of CD8 T cells in Susac syndrome (dated by TCRdb to between 2019 and 2020). The library was generated by the immunoSEQ multiplex PCR assay. RNA was extracted with the RNeasy kit and roughly 0.45 to 1 ug was reverse transcribed using random hexamers. The raw public data were reprocessed by TCRdb itself: fastp quality trimming at Q25, MiXCR clonotype calling, in-frame beta chains only. Every entry covers one CDR3 protein and lists the most common genes and DNA from its rows. The sample records tens of thousands of distinct CDR3 sequences, 93% of which are singletons. The leading ten clones occupy roughly 0.5% of the sample. The sample comprised CD4+ T cells from PBMCs. Receptor source: a human donor with Susac syndrome.

This rearrangement joins TRBV4-3 to TRBJ2-7; 11 bases align to TRBD2. This CDR3 spans 16 amino acids. Looked up from germline, CDR1 is LGHNA and CDR2 is YSLEER. The trim removed 5 bases at V and 5 bases at J, leaving 11 bases unmatched. Here the CDR3 DNA reads TGCGCCAGCAGCGCCCAGGCACTAGCGGGAGCCCACGAGCAGTACTTC. Residues: CASSAQALAGAHEQYF.

The chain is built from TRBV7-2 and TRBJ2-5; perhaps TRBD2 as D (5 bases). The V end was cut by 1 base, the J end by 2 bases, with 8 bases between. From germline, CDR1 is SGHTA and CDR2 FQGNSA. The CDR3 has 14 amino acids. The CDR3 here is CASSLDRDQETQYF. CDR3 bases: TGTGCCAGCAGCTTAGACCGGGATCAAGAGACCCAGTACTTC.

The CDR3: CASSTTRFLSYEQYF. The CDR3 nucleotides read TGTGCCAGCAGCACTACCCGATTTCTCTCCTACGAGCAGTACTTC. The chain couples TRBV27 to TRBJ2-7; D not resolved. V gave up 6 bases and J gave up 0 bases, with 15 bases separating them. In germline, CDR1 is MNHEY, CDR2 SMNVEV (reference sequence). The CDR3 is made up of 15 amino acids.

The chain's CDR3 is CASSPLLGLYQETQYF. The CDR3 region has the DNA TGTGCCAGCAGTCCCCTATTAGGACTATACCAAGAGACCCAGTACTTC. This chain uses TRBV28 with TRBJ2-5, with D maybe TRBD2 (6 bases). V was trimmed by 5 bases and J by 0 bases, leaving 16 bases between them. The CDR3 length is 16 residues. CDR1 and CDR2 from the germline V gene are MDHEN and SYDVKM.

CDR3 nucleotides: TGTGCCAGCAGTCTGCAGGCGGGAGGGCCGCGGGAGCAGTACTTC. This encodes CASSLQAGGPREQYF. The rearrangement joins TRBV28 to TRBJ2-7, with TRBD2 identical over 9 bases. Germline assignment: CDR1 MDHEN and CDR2 SYDVKM. The V and J ends lost 5 bases and 7 bases, in that order; junction bases with no gene match: 12. The CDR3 has 15 amino acids.

The rearrangement links TRBV7-8 to TRBJ1-1; TRBD1 matches 7 bases. Looked up from germline, CDR1 is SGHVS and CDR2 is FQNEAQ. This CDR3 has 11 residues. V was pared by 3 bases and J by 8 bases, with 0 bases of the junction left unmatched. The chain's CDR3 is CASSLGQEAFF. CDR3 nucleotides: TGTGCCAGCAGCTTGGGACAGGAAGCTTTCTTT.

V gene TRBV7-2 combines with J gene TRBJ1-3; no clear D. The CDR3 extends over 14 amino acids. The germline V gene has CDR1 SGHTA and CDR2 FQGNSA. The germline V and J ends were trimmed by 3 bases and 4 bases, with 10 bases remaining between them. In DNA form, the CDR3 reads TGTGCCAGCAGCTTCGAGACACTCGGAAACACCATATATTTT. This codes for CASSFETLGNTIYF. Using reference TRBV7-2 and TRBJ1-3 for the parts outside the CDR3, the full variable domain is GAGVSQSPSNKVTEKGKDVELRCDPISGHTALYWYRQSLGQGLEFLIYFQGNSAPDKSGLPSDRFSAERTGGSVSTLTIQRTQQEDSAVYLCASSFETLGNTIYFGEGSWLTVV.

The rearrangement joins TRBV21-1 to TRBJ2-3; TRBD2 is the table's D call and was not checked against the DNA. TRBV21-1 is described as a pseudogene. This CDR3 has 16 amino acids. The CDR3 region has the DNA TGTGCCAGCATCAGGACTAGCGGGGGGCCCACAGATACGCAGTATTTT. As protein: CASIRTSGGPTDTQYF.

The rearrangement uses TRBV3-1 and TRBJ2-5; maybe TRBD2 (6 bases). The ends were cut back, 4 bases at V and 4 bases at J, with 16 bases in the middle. This CDR3 has 15 residues. Germline V gives CDR1 LGHDT, CDR2 YNNKEL (reference sequence). CDR3 sequence: CASSPSRVGGETQYF. The CDR3 coding sequence is TGTGCCAGCAGCCCTTCACGGGTGGGAGGAGAGACCCAGTACTTC.

The chain uses TRBV30 and TRBJ1-5, with D perhaps TRBD1 (5 bases). The CDR3 is 15 residues long. Germline V gives CDR1 GTSNPN, CDR2 SVGIG (reference sequence). V gave up 2 bases and J gave up 2 bases, with 13 bases separating them. CDR3 sequence: CAWSQGGFGNQPQHF. CDR3 coding DNA: TGTGCCTGGAGTCAGGGTGGATTTGGCAATCAGCCCCAGCATTTT.

A single count supports this clonotype. Here the CDR3 reads CASSFELGGTTEAFF. CDR3 sequence (DNA): TGCGCCAGCAGCTTTGAGTTAGGGGGGACCACTGAAGCTTTCTTT. The chain recombines TRBV5-1 with TRBJ1-1, with a weak D call TRBD1 (6 bases). CDR3 length: 15 amino acids. V was pared by 2 bases and J by 4 bases, with 15 bases between. Germline values: CDR1 SGHRS, CDR2 YFSETQ.

The rearrangement links TRBV20-1 to TRBJ2-1; TRBD1 aligns across 8 bases. The CDR3 runs 18 residues. CDR1 and CDR2 (germline): DFQATT, SNEGSKA (reference sequence). J was trimmed by 4 bases and V by 6 bases; bases with no gene match: 20. CDR3 nucleotide sequence: TGCAGTGCCCGGGGACAGGCCCTCCGATCCGCCAGTTACAATGAGCAGTTCTTC. This translates into CSARGQALRSASYNEQFF.

The CDR3 protein is CASSLRGGFGNEQFF. The CDR3 coding sequence is TGTGCCAGCAGTCTTCGGGGGGGTTTTGGCAATGAGCAGTTCTTC. The rearrangement joins TRBV28 to TRBJ2-1; TRBD2 matches at 8 bases. The germline V gene encodes CDR1 MDHEN and CDR2 SYDVKM. This CDR3 is built from 15 residues. The J segment lost 6 bases and the V segment lost 5 bases, leaving 9 bases of the junction unmatched.

The gene calls are TRBV4-1 and TRBJ2-2, with 9 bases matching TRBD2. The V gene's germline CDR1 is MGHRA and CDR2 YSYEKL. The CDR3 spans 19 residues. V dropped 0 bases and J dropped 4; count of bases not matched to a gene: 12. CDR3 protein: CASSQDLKAGGWGTGELFF. CDR3 coding DNA: TGCGCCAGCAGCCAAGATTTAAAAGCGGGAGGATGGGGCACCGGGGAGCTGTTTTTT.

The V and J genes are TRBV7-3 and TRBJ2-1, with a weak D call TRBD2 (6 bases). V lost 2 bases, J lost 0 bases, and 14 bases lay in between. This CDR3 spans 17 amino acids. Germline V gives CDR1 SGHTA, CDR2 FQGTGA. CDR3 region: CASSLGAGTFSYNEQFF. The CDR3 DNA reads as TGTGCCAGCAGCTTAGGGGCTGGGACTTTCTCCTACAATGAGCAGTTCTTC.

The chain uses TRBV19 and TRBJ2-1, with a possible D match to TRBD2 (5 bases). Germline V gene data show CDR1 as LNHDA and CDR2 as SQIVND (reference sequence). The length of the CDR3 is 15 residues. The V end was cut by 6 bases, the J end by 5 bases, with 17 bases between. The CDR3: CASSSWLAGDNEQFF. DNA of the CDR3: TGTGCCAGTAGCAGTTGGCTAGCTGGGGACAATGAGCAGTTCTTC.

J is TRBJ2-3 and V is TRBV20-1; 10 nucleotides agree with TRBD2. The CDR3 sequence is 18 residues long. The trim removed 5 bases at V and 0 bases at J, leaving 14 bases unmatched. Germline CDR1 DFQATT, CDR2 SNEGSKA (reference sequence). This CDR3 is CSAPHPSGGTTSTDTQYF. The CDR3 DNA is TGCAGTGCTCCTCACCCTAGCGGGGGCACAACTAGCACAGATACGCAGTATTTT.

This sequence joins TRBV25-1 and TRBJ2-1; the D is unclear. The CDR3 loop spans 15 amino acids. The germline gives CDR1 MGHDK, CDR2 SYGVNS. V was clipped by 2 bases and J by 7 bases, with 15 bases between them. The CDR3 sequence: CASSEAPESENEQFF. CDR3 coding DNA: TGTGCCAGCAGTGAAGCCCCCGAGTCGGAAAATGAGCAGTTCTTC.

The chain combines TRBV2 with TRBJ2-3, with D unresolved. Looked up from germline, CDR1 is SNHLY and CDR2 is FYNNEI. The CDR3 loop spans 14 amino acids. V dropped 8 bases and J dropped 0 bases, with 12 bases sitting between them. CDR3 in amino acids: CASRPSVSTDTQYF. The CDR3 bases are TGTGCCAGCCGTCCCAGTGTTAGCACAGATACGCAGTATTTT.

The chain has TRBV25-1 and TRBJ2-1, with 7 bases that match TRBD1. Germline V CDR1 and CDR2: MGHDK, SYGVNS. The CDR3 contains 11 residues. With 7 bases clipped from V and 10 bases from J, the junction kept 4 bases outside the gene matches. DNA of the CDR3: TGTGCCAGCATCAGGGGGTCCGAGCAGTTCTTC. This translates into CASIRGSEQFF.

This clonotype was found once. This sequence joins TRBV6-6 and TRBJ1-6, with D possibly TRBD1 on 5 matching bases. Trimming pared 3 bases from V and 9 bases from J, leaving 18 bases between. The CDR3 loop spans 16 amino acids. Germline V gene data show CDR1 as MNHNY and CDR2 as SVGAGI (reference sequence). CDR3 coding DNA: TGTGCCAGCAGTTATGCAGGGTTCGTGCCCGGTTCACCCCTCCACTTT. It encodes CASSYAGFVPGSPLHF.

The chain has TRBV29-1 and TRBJ2-3; 8 bases line up with TRBD2. In germline, CDR1 is SQVTM, CDR2 ANQGSEA. V trimming: 6 bases; J trimming: 4 bases; junction bases outside the gene matches: 3. This CDR3 region has 12 residues. Here the CDR3 reads CSVRTSPDTQYF. CDR3 bases: TGCAGCGTCAGGACTAGCCCAGATACGCAGTATTTT.